Shown below are 2 T cell receptor beta chains from a single sample sequenced in a study of cytomegalovirus exposure and HLA in healthy donors. Vbeta (60) and Jbeta (13) primers were used in the PCR. Clones were read by immunoSEQ multiplex PCR, and TCRdb kept only the in-frame ones, dropping some. In all, the sample yields about 200,000 clones. The material sequenced was PBMCs. The receptors shown here come from a boy aged 5-17 years in good health and CMV-seronegative.

The rearrangement joins TRBV7-3 to TRBJ2-1; TRBD1 aligns across 7 bases. Germline V gene lookup returns CDR1 SGHTA and CDR2 FQGTGA. Trimming cost V 5 bases and J 6 bases; bases outside gene matches: 1. The CDR3 runs to 12 residues. The CDR3 reads CASSRDSNEQFF. CDR3 in DNA: TGTGCCAGCAGCCGGGACAGCAATGAGCAGTTCTTC.

The chain carries TRBV19 and TRBJ1-1; D call uncertain. Trimming took 7 bases from V and 5 from J, leaving 17 bases between them. CDR3 length: 14 amino acids. Germline loops: CDR1 LNHDA, CDR2 SQIVND (reference sequence). This chain's CDR3 is CASTERLPGTEAFF. The CDR3 DNA is TGTGCCAGTACCGAGAGACTCCCTGGGACTGAAGCTTTCTTT. The variable domain in full, completed from reference TRBV19 and TRBJ1-1, reads DGGITQSPKYLFRKEGQNVTLSCEQNLNHDAMYWYRQDPGQGLRLIYYSQIVNDFQKGDIAEGYSVSREKKESFPLTVTSAQKNPTAFYLCASTERLPGTEAFFGQGTRLTVV.